A single sample is the source of the 22 T cell receptor beta chains below, sequenced in a study of T-cell memory formation after mild COVID-19 (dated by TCRdb to the early 2020s). The method behind the library was 5' RACE. TCRdb shows the sequencer as Illumina NovaSeq 6000. Through fastp at Q25 and MiXCR, TCRdb rebuilt clones from the public reads, retaining in-frame beta chains. All rows with the same CDR3 protein become a single entry with the most common DNA and genes. The sample records around 250,000 distinct CDR3 sequences, around 15% of which are singletons. Around a fifth of the sample lies in the top ten. The sequenced material came from PBMCs or a T cell subset sorted from them (not recorded which). The origin of the receptors is a young man who had mild COVID-19 (a few samples of this study predate the infection). The sample titles of this study are shuffled in the database, so cell type and time point are left out; the donor was told from shared clones.

This clonotype has more than one count but fewer than ten. The chain has TRBV20-1 and TRBJ1-4, with D tentatively TRBD1 (5 bases). CDR3 length: 15 residues. The V and J ends lost 3 bases and 2 bases respectively, with 13 bases between them. The V gene's germline CDR1 is DFQATT and CDR2 SNEGSKA (reference sequence). The CDR3 DNA follows: TGCAGTGCTAGGGGGCAGGTCGGCACTAATGAAAAACTGTTTTTT. This encodes CSARGQVGTNEKLFF.

The table lists this clonotype with a few counts. J is TRBJ2-3 and V is TRBV5-1; 9 nucleotides agree with TRBD1. The ends lost 5 bases at V and 2 bases at J; junction bases unmatched: 6. Germline CDR1 is SGHRS and CDR2 is YFSETQ. This CDR3 is 15 amino acids long. The CDR3 region is CASRDRGEVTDTQYF. The DNA for the CDR3 is TGCGCCAGCAGGGACAGGGGAGAGGTCACAGATACGCAGTATTTT.

This chain connects TRBV11-1 to TRBJ2-5; D is perhaps TRBD1 or TRBD2 (5 bases each). There are 15 residues in the CDR3. V was trimmed by 3 bases and J by 4 bases, leaving 15 bases between them. Looked up from germline, CDR1 is SGHAT and CDR2 is FQDESV (reference sequence). The CDR3 region has the DNA TGTGCCAGCAGCTTGGGAAACCGGGACGGAGAGACCCAGTACTTC. Translating gives CASSLGNRDGETQYF.

This clonotype was counted only a few times. The CDR3 region is CASSLTGMNEQFF. The CDR3 DNA follows: TGTGCCAGCAGCTTGACAGGGATGAATGAGCAGTTCTTC. The chain couples TRBV7-2 to TRBJ2-1; 7 nucleotides align to TRBD1. The CDR3 totals 13 residues. V lost 3 bases and J lost 7; bases outside the gene matches: 3. Per germline, CDR1 SGHTA and CDR2 FQGNSA.

V usage is TRBV23-1 and J usage is TRBJ2-3; a weak D match, TRBD2 (5 bases). TRBV23-1 is marked as an open reading frame, function uncertain. This CDR3 comprises 16 residues. Trimming pared 4 bases from V and 3 bases from J, leaving 17 bases between. CDR3 in DNA: TGCGCCAGCAGTCTAAGGACTGAGTCGGGGACAGATACGCAGTATTTT. Encoded protein: CASSLRTESGTDTQYF.

This chain links TRBV20-1 with TRBJ2-7, with D uncertain. The germline V gene encodes CDR1 DFQATT and CDR2 SNEGSKA (reference sequence). Between the trimmed V and J ends, which lost 3 bases and 2 bases, there was a span of 11 bases. The CDR3 sequence is 13 residues long. The CDR3 protein is CSASGGRTYEQYV. The DNA for the CDR3 is TGCAGTGCTAGCGGTGGGCGGACCTACGAGCAGTACGTC.

This clonotype was detected only once. The chain employs TRBV29-1 and TRBJ2-1; D may match TRBD1 or TRBD2 (5 bases each). The germline CDR1 and CDR2 sequences are SQVTM and ANQGSEA. This CDR3 region has 14 residues. The ends were cut back, 6 bases at V and 6 bases at J, with 18 bases in the middle. CDR3 in amino acids: CSVPRYVGGNEQFF. As DNA, the CDR3 is TGCAGCGTCCCTCGGTATGTTGGGGGCAATGAGCAGTTCTTC.

This clonotype has a handful of counts. The rearrangement uses TRBV7-2 and TRBJ1-2; TRBD1 aligns across 7 bases. After removal of 5 bases from V and 5 bases from J, the junction contained 5 bases not matched to a gene. The CDR3 spans 13 residues. CDR1 and CDR2 (germline): SGHTA, FQGNSA. CDR3 bases: TGTGCCAGCAGCGCGACAGGGCTATATGGCTACACCTTC. Translating gives CASSATGLYGYTF.

The V and J genes are TRBV19 and TRBJ1-1; D perhaps matches TRBD1 (6 bases). There are 17 residues in the CDR3. The V and J ends lost 3 bases and 0 bases respectively, with 17 bases between them. CDR1 is LNHDA and CDR2 is SQIVND in the germline V gene (reference sequence). The CDR3 nucleotides read TGTGCCAGTAGTATCCTGGACAGTTTTACGATGAACACTGAAGCTTTCTTT. Residues: CASSILDSFTMNTEAFF.

The chain couples TRBV20-1 to TRBJ2-1; D unresolved. There are 14 residues in the CDR3. In germline, CDR1 is DFQATT, CDR2 SNEGSKA (reference sequence). V lost 1 base and J lost 3, with 10 bases in between. The CDR3 reads CSARVLGNYNEQFF. Written as DNA, the CDR3 is TGCAGTGCTAGAGTCCTAGGGAACTACAATGAGCAGTTCTTC.

This clonotype was observed a few times. This chain joins TRBV4-1 and TRBJ2-1, with 9 bases fitting TRBD2. Germline assignment: CDR1 MGHRA and CDR2 YSYEKL. The CDR3 covers 15 residues. The junction had 11 bases not matched to a gene; V was cut back by 6 bases and J by 8 bases. The CDR3 DNA follows: TGCGCCAGCAGTTTCTCTGGCGGGGGGGCCTATGAGCAGTTCTTC. Amino acids: CASSFSGGGAYEQFF.

The chain recombines TRBV15 with TRBJ2-3; TRBD2 aligns across 14 bases. Germline CDR1 LNHNV, CDR2 YYDKDF (reference sequence). The V segment lost 1 base and the J segment 0 bases; nucleotides outside the gene matches: 9. The CDR3 runs 20 residues. For the CDR3, the DNA is TGTGCCACCAGCAGAGGGACTAGCGGGGGGCCATTCTCTAGCACAGATACGCAGTATTTT. Translated: CATSRGTSGGPFSSTDTQYF.

This clonotype was observed a few times. V is TRBV12-3 or TRBV12-4 and J is TRBJ2-5; 10 nucleotides agree with TRBD1. V lost 3 bases and J lost 7; bases outside the gene matches: 8. The CDR3 runs to 15 residues. The CDR3, as DNA: TGTGCCAGCAGTTTGATCGGACAGGGGGGAACGACCCAGTACTTC. Protein sequence: CASSLIGQGGTTQYF.

This clonotype was detected only a few times. The chain uses TRBV18 and TRBJ2-7; 7 nucleotides agree with TRBD2. There are 15 residues in the CDR3. The J segment lost 0 bases and the V segment lost 3 bases, leaving 5 bases of the junction unmatched. Germline CDR1 is KGHSH and CDR2 is LQKENI. CDR3 sequence: CASSPAGTTSYEQYF. The CDR3 DNA is TGTGCCAGCTCACCCGCCGGGACTACCTCCTACGAGCAGTACTTC.

V and J are TRBV5-5 and TRBJ1-6; D might be TRBD1 (5 bases). Trimming removed 1 base at V and 10 bases at J, with 12 bases between. The CDR3 runs to 14 residues. The V gene's germline CDR1 is SGHKS and CDR2 YYEKEE (reference sequence). The CDR3 coding sequence is TGTGCCAGCAGCTTGTATGAGGGGTCCTCACCCCTCCACTTT. Its translation is CASSLYEGSSPLHF.

This clonotype was seen a handful of times. One end of the junction fails to match germline, which may point to a read error. The chain is built from TRBV4-1 and TRBJ2-3, with 12 nucleotides matching TRBD2. The germline V gene has CDR1 MGHRA and CDR2 YSYEKL. CDR3 length: 16 amino acids. The CDR3, as DNA: TGCACCAGCAGCCTTGGACTAGCGGGGAGGGGAGATACGCAGTATTTT. Translated, it gives CTSSLGLAGRGDTQYF.

This clonotype was detected ten times or more. CDR3 bases: TGCGCCAGCAGCCCGACAGAGACCAAATCCTACGAGCAGTACTTC. Translating it yields CASSPTETKSYEQYF. The rearrangement joins TRBV4-1 to TRBJ2-7; D is perhaps TRBD1 (5 bases). CDR1 and CDR2 (germline): MGHRA, YSYEKL. Trimming removed 4 bases from V and 1 base from J, with 14 bases in between. This CDR3 has 15 amino acids.

This rearrangement joins TRBV5-1 to TRBJ2-3, with 8 bases matching TRBD1. Germline V gene lookup returns CDR1 SGHRS and CDR2 YFSETQ. CDR3 size: 15 residues. The junction had 5 bases not matched to a gene; V was cut back by 4 bases and J by 1 base. The CDR3 DNA is TGCGCCAGCAGCCTCCCGGGACAGGGCACAGATACGCAGTATTTT. Protein product: CASSLPGQGTDTQYF.

A few counts support this clonotype. This chain uses TRBV18 with TRBJ2-7, with no clear D. Germline CDR1 KGHSH, CDR2 LQKENI. The CDR3 spans 13 residues. The germline V and J ends were trimmed by 0 bases and 0 bases, with 3 bases remaining between them. CDR3 residues: CASSPPSSYEQYF. The CDR3 nucleotides read TGTGCCAGCTCACCACCGTCCTCCTACGAGCAGTACTTC.

This clonotype was counted a few times. The rearrangement uses TRBV27 and TRBJ2-3; tentatively, D is TRBD1 (6 bases). Trimming took off 5 bases at V and 2 bases at J, with 11 bases between the two ends. CDR1 is MNHEY and CDR2 is SMNVEV in the germline V gene (reference sequence). The CDR3 length is 14 residues. The CDR3 region is CASSVGTNTDTQYF. Written as DNA, the CDR3 is TGTGCCAGCAGTGTCGGGACAAACACAGATACGCAGTATTTT.

This clonotype was observed a handful of times. This chain connects TRBV7-9 to TRBJ1-2; no definite D call. The CDR3 length is 12 residues. Trimming took 2 bases from V and 6 from J, leaving 7 bases between them. Germline V gene lookup returns CDR1 SEHNR and CDR2 FQNEAQ (reference sequence). CDR3 coding DNA: TGTGCCAGCAGCTTAATCAACGATGGCTACACCTTC. Translated, it gives CASSLINDGYTF.

This sequence joins TRBV6-2 or TRBV6-3 and TRBJ2-2; TRBD1 matches at 9 bases. The germline V gene encodes CDR1 MNHEY and CDR2 SVGEGT. The V and J ends lost 5 bases and 5 bases, in that order; junction bases with no gene match: 3. This CDR3 region has 14 residues. CDR3 in DNA: TGTGCCAGCAGTCCAGGGACAGGGACCGGGGAGCTGTTTTTT. Encoded protein: CASSPGTGTGELFF.